This T cell receptor (beta chain) was retrieved from a study of shared clonotypes between healthy human individuals. Here immunoSEQ multiplex PCR was the method, and the copy in TCRdb shows in-frame clones only, minus some. The sample contains 1,400,000 or so clones, 98% of which appear only once. The CDR3 is made up of 14 amino acids. The J segment lost 3 bases and the V segment lost 6 bases, leaving 4 bases of the junction unmatched. Germline V gene sequence: CDR1 MDHEN, CDR2 SYDVKM. In the case of this clone: This specimen includes other DNA sequences encoding the same CDR3.

This TCR was recovered from a man aged 25-40 years in good health. The specimen sequenced was naive CD4+ T cells sorted from blood. Subset reported: CD45RA+ positively selected. This chain uses TRBV28 with TRBJ1-2, with TRBD1 identical over 10 bases. The CDR3: CASSLDRGDYGYTF. The CDR3 bases are TGTGCCAGCAGCCTGGACAGGGGGGACTATGGCTACACCTTC.